The 32 T cell receptor beta chains listed next were all sequenced from one sample in a study of technical replicates of blood from a few donors. Method: immunoSEQ multiplex PCR; TCRdb's copy keeps in-frame clones and lacks some. The sample includes some 70,000 clones, approximately 90% of them seen just once. Sample: PBMCs. These TCRs come from a human donor in good health. Some clones in this sample may be carry-over from other donors' samples.

The V call is TRBV9, the J call TRBJ1-3; D unclear. The CDR3 loop spans 14 amino acids. V was trimmed by 4 bases and J by 2 bases, leaving 10 bases between them. In germline, CDR1 is SGDLS, CDR2 YYNGEE. Here the CDR3 reads CASSFSSAGNTIYF. CDR3 bases: TGTGCCAGCAGCTTTAGCAGCGCTGGAAACACCATATATTTT.

In regard to this clone: A read error is likely here: a far larger clone is one base away. The V gene is TRBV5-4, the J gene TRBJ2-1, with D maybe TRBD2 (5 bases). Germline CDR1 SGHNT, CDR2 YYREEE (reference sequence). The CDR3 length is 15 residues. V lost 0 bases and J lost 8, with 15 bases in between. The CDR3 DNA sequence: TGTGCCAGCAGCTTGGCACTCCCGAGGGTCGATGAGCAGTTCTTC. Protein product: CASSLALPRVDEQFF.

The chain joins TRBV4-2 to TRBJ2-5; 9 positions match TRBD2. Germline CDR1 LGHNA, CDR2 YNFKEQ. CDR3 length: 16 residues. V shed 2 bases, J shed 5 bases, and the junction held 9 bases outside the gene matches. The chain's CDR3 is CASSQWAGGPSETQYF. CDR3 nucleotide sequence: TGTGCCAGCAGCCAATGGGCGGGGGGGCCCTCGGAGACCCAGTACTTC.

The rearrangement uses TRBV4-3 and TRBJ2-1; D might be TRBD1 (5 bases). The CDR3 spans 14 residues. CDR1 is LGHNA, CDR2 YSLEER, per germline. With 0 bases removed from V and 9 bases from J, the gap between germline ends came to 12 bases. The CDR3 region is CASSQDPGYLEQFF. CDR3 coding DNA: TGCGCCAGCAGCCAAGATCCAGGGTATCTTGAGCAGTTCTTC.

The rearrangement joins TRBV4-3 to TRBJ1-1; weak D call: TRBD1 (5 bases). Between the trimmed V and J ends, which lost 0 bases and 2 bases, there was a span of 13 bases. The CDR3 extends over 16 amino acids. CDR1 LGHNA and CDR2 YSLEER come from the germline V gene. CDR3: CASSQEGWQGNTEAFF. In DNA form, the CDR3 reads TGCGCCAGCAGCCAAGAAGGATGGCAGGGAAACACTGAAGCTTTCTTT.

The CDR3 nucleotides read TGTGCCAGCAGTTACTCGACGGGACAGGGGTACTATGGCTACACCTTC. It specifies CASSYSTGQGYYGYTF. V gene TRBV6-5 combines with J gene TRBJ1-2, with 10 positions matching TRBD1. The ends lost 0 bases at V and 3 bases at J; junction bases unmatched: 4. Looked up from germline, CDR1 is MNHEY and CDR2 is SVGAGI. The CDR3 runs 16 residues.

This clone was detected a few times. The chain couples TRBV4-2 to TRBJ1-1, with 8 bases lining up with TRBD1. The germline CDR1 and CDR2 sequences are LGHNA and YNFKEQ. The V segment lost 2 bases and the J segment 1 base; nucleotides outside the gene matches: 12. The CDR3 loop spans 18 amino acids. The CDR3 spells CASSQPDRVVVWNTEAFF. In DNA form, the CDR3 reads TGTGCCAGCAGCCAACCGGACAGGGTTGTTGTTTGGAACACTGAAGCTTTCTTT.

V is TRBV13 and J is TRBJ1-1, with D hard to call. Germline values: CDR1 PRHDT, CDR2 FYEKMQ (reference sequence). The CDR3 is 15 residues long. Trimming left V 5 bases short and J 0 bases short, with 13 bases between. In DNA, the CDR3 is TGTGCCAGCAGCCACAGAACACTTATGAACACTGAAGCTTTCTTT. This sequence encodes CASSHRTLMNTEAFF.

V and J are TRBV23-1 and TRBJ2-7; D may be TRBD1 (6 bases). TRBV23-1 is filed as an ORF, its function uncertain. The CDR3 totals 20 residues. Trimming cost V 0 bases and J 5 bases, with 29 bases left between them. CDR3: CASSQSINSLHRAHLDEQYF. The CDR3 DNA reads TGCGCCAGCAGTCAATCGATAAACAGCCTCCACAGGGCTCATCTCGACGAGCAGTACTTC.

The V gene is TRBV6-5, the J gene TRBJ2-7, with unresolved D. V was pared by 3 bases and J by 3 bases, with 9 bases between. CDR3 size: 13 residues. Germline values: CDR1 MNHEY, CDR2 SVGAGI. The CDR3 sequence is CASSYQTHYEQYF. In DNA, the CDR3 is TGTGCCAGCAGTTATCAGACTCACTACGAGCAGTACTTC.

The chain is built from TRBV6-4 and TRBJ2-3; D is perhaps TRBD2 (5 bases). Trimming pared 6 bases from V and 4 bases from J, leaving 20 bases between. CDR1 MRHNA and CDR2 SNTAGT come from the germline V gene. The CDR3 consists of 16 residues. The CDR3 loop reads CASREGSGGGADTQYF. The CDR3 DNA follows: TGTGCCAGCAGAGAGGGCAGCGGAGGAGGCGCAGATACGCAGTATTTT.

The V and J genes are TRBV27 and TRBJ1-6, with D possibly TRBD1 on 5 matching bases. CDR1 and CDR2 (germline): MNHEY, SMNVEV (reference sequence). Trimming cost V 3 bases and J 7 bases, with 10 bases left between them. The CDR3 loop spans 14 amino acids. DNA of the CDR3: TGTGCCAGCAGTTTGGAGGGGAACAATTCACCCCTCCACTTT. Translating gives CASSLEGNNSPLHF.

J is TRBJ2-7 and V is TRBV7-9, with TRBD1 matching over 11 bases. The V gene's germline CDR1 is SEHNR and CDR2 FQNEAQ (reference sequence). V lost 5 bases and J lost 5; bases outside the gene matches: 8. The CDR3 loop spans 15 amino acids. The chain's CDR3 is CASSNGQGASHEQYF. The DNA of the CDR3 is TGTGCCAGCAGCAACGGACAGGGGGCTTCCCACGAGCAGTACTTC.

The chain has TRBV5-8 and TRBJ1-2; D possibly corresponds to TRBD1 (6 bases). Germline CDR1 is SGHTS and CDR2 is YDEGEE. V was pared by 4 bases and J by 4 bases, with 11 bases between. The CDR3 length is 13 residues. The CDR3, as DNA: TGTGCCAGCAGCATACAGGGTTTCTATGGCTACACCTTC. This translates into CASSIQGFYGYTF.

The chain carries TRBV5-4 and TRBJ2-7, with TRBD2 matching 8 bases. CDR1 is SGHNT and CDR2 is YYREEE in the germline V gene (reference sequence). After removal of 2 bases from V and 2 bases from J, the junction contained 12 bases not matched to a gene. The CDR3 has 17 amino acids. The chain's CDR3 is CASSFSSGLASPYEQYF. The CDR3, as DNA: TGTGCCAGCAGCTTCTCATCAGGACTAGCCTCACCCTACGAGCAGTACTTC.

This clone has just a few counts. The chain couples TRBV15 to TRBJ1-6, with 8 bases lining up with TRBD1. The CDR3 is made up of 15 amino acids. CDR1 LNHNV and CDR2 YYDKDF come from the germline V gene (reference sequence). V lost 3 bases, J lost 10 bases, and 8 bases stayed unmatched. For the CDR3, the DNA is TGTGCCACCAGCAGGGGACAGGCCAGGGGGTCACCCCTCCACTTT. As protein: CATSRGQARGSPLHF.

This clone has just a few counts. V usage is TRBV11-2 and J usage is TRBJ1-1; D remains unclear. The germline V and J ends were trimmed by 2 bases and 1 base, with 5 bases remaining between them. The CDR3 length is 13 residues. Germline V CDR1 and CDR2: SGHAT, FQNNGV. In DNA, the CDR3 is TGTGCCAGCAGCTTATTAAAGAACACTGAAGCTTTCTTT. As protein: CASSLLKNTEAFF. The full variable domain, its missing parts supplied by reference TRBV11-2 and TRBJ1-1, is EAGVAQSPRYKIIEKRQSVAFWCNPISGHATLYWYQQILGQGPKLLIQFQNNGVVDDSQLPKDRFSAERLKGVDSTLKIQPAKLEDSAVYLCASSLLKNTEAFFGQGTRLTVV.

J is TRBJ1-6 and V is TRBV28, with D unclear. Germline V gives CDR1 MDHEN, CDR2 SYDVKM. V was cut by 7 bases and J by 2 bases, with 12 bases left in between. This CDR3 has 15 amino acids. The CDR3 region is CASKTSSTYNSPLHF. CDR3 in DNA: TGTGCCAGCAAAACTTCGTCGACCTATAATTCACCCCTCCACTTT. Full variable domain (remainder filled in from reference TRBV28 and TRBJ1-6): DVKVTQSSRYLVKRTGEKVFLECVQDMDHENMFWYRQDPGLGLRLIYFSYDVKMKEKGDIPEGYSVSREKKERFSLILESASTNQTSMYLCASKTSSTYNSPLHFGNGTRLTVT.

The chain carries TRBV2 and TRBJ2-1; TRBD2 aligns across 9 bases. V shed 7 bases and J 7 bases; nucleotides not matched to a gene: 5. From germline, CDR1 is SNHLY and CDR2 FYNNEI. The CDR3 covers 13 residues. The CDR3 sequence is CASMREGLNEQFF. DNA for the CDR3: TGTGCCAGCATGCGGGAGGGCCTGAATGAGCAGTTCTTC.

This chain uses TRBV5-4 with TRBJ2-7; no clear D gene. V was clipped by 0 bases and J by 5 bases, with 6 bases between them. Germline CDR1 and CDR2: SGHNT and YYREEE (reference sequence). This CDR3 has 12 residues. The CDR3 is CASSLGEDEQYF. The CDR3 DNA follows: TGTGCCAGCAGCTTGGGTGAGGACGAGCAGTACTTC.

The gene calls are TRBV5-6 and TRBJ1-2, with D hard to call. The CDR3 loop spans 15 amino acids. The V gene lost 0 bases and the J gene lost 4 bases, with 13 bases spanning the gap. In germline, CDR1 is SGHDT, CDR2 YYEEEE. The DNA for the CDR3 is TGTGCCAGCAGCTTGGTATCCCGGGGATCCTATGGCTACACCTTC. The encoded protein is CASSLVSRGSYGYTF.

V usage is TRBV7-9 and J usage is TRBJ1-1; no firm D call. The CDR3 spans 15 residues. CDR1 SEHNR and CDR2 FQNEAQ come from the germline V gene (reference sequence). The V end lost 4 bases, the J end lost 0 bases, and 12 bases lay between the germline ends. The CDR3 DNA reads TGTGCCAGCAGCTCCACGGAGCTCATGAACACTGAAGCTTTCTTT. This sequence encodes CASSSTELMNTEAFF.

The chain combines TRBV19 with TRBJ1-5, with D tentatively TRBD1 (6 bases). The CDR3 runs 12 residues. Trimming removed 8 bases from V and 2 bases from J, with 7 bases in between. The germline CDR1 and CDR2 sequences are LNHDA and SQIVND (reference sequence). The CDR3 region has the DNA TGTGCCAGTCGACAGGGCAATCAGCCCCAGCATTTT. Its translation is CASRQGNQPQHF.

This clone came up a few times. The chain joins TRBV7-6 to TRBJ2-3; 11 bases are shared with TRBD2. This CDR3 region has 18 residues. Germline V lookup: CDR1 SGHVS, CDR2 FNYEAQ. J was trimmed by 0 bases and V by 3 bases; bases with no gene match: 8. Here the CDR3 reads CASSFSGGAHRSTDTQYF. CDR3 sequence (DNA): TGTGCCAGCAGCTTTAGCGGGGGGGCCCATAGGAGCACAGATACGCAGTATTTT.

The V call is TRBV16, the J call TRBJ2-5, with a tentative D call TRBD1 (6 bases). V was pared by 1 base and J by 3 bases, with 12 bases between. Germline V gene sequence: CDR1 KGHSY, CDR2 FQNENV. CDR3 length equals 15 residues. CDR3 loop: CASSQFREGEETQYF. The CDR3 DNA sequence: TGTGCCAGCAGCCAATTCCGAGAGGGGGAAGAGACCCAGTACTTC. The complete variable domain, with remaining parts taken from reference TRBV16 and TRBJ2-5, reads GEEVAQTPKHLVRGEGQKAKLYCAPIKGHSYVFWYQQVLKNEFKFLISFQNENVFDETGMPKERFSAKCLPNSPCSLEIQATKLEDSAVYFCASSQFREGEETQYFGPGTRLLVL.

This chain's CDR3 is CASSLAGLAGYSGANVLTF. The CDR3 bases are TGCGCCAGCAGCTTGGCCGGACTAGCGGGCTACTCTGGGGCCAACGTCCTGACTTTC. This chain uses TRBV5-1 with TRBJ2-6; 11 positions match TRBD2. The CDR3 is made up of 19 amino acids. Per germline, CDR1 SGHRS and CDR2 YFSETQ. V lost 0 bases to trimming and J lost 0 bases; unmatched junction nucleotides: 5. Combining the CDR3 with reference TRBV5-1 and TRBJ2-6 gives the whole variable domain KAGVTQTPRYLIKTRGQQVTLSCSPISGHRSVSWYQQTPGQGLQFLFEYFSETQRNKGNFPGRFSGRQFSNSRSEMNVSTLELGDSALYLCASSLAGLAGYSGANVLTFGAGSRLTVL.

This sequence joins TRBV7-9 and TRBJ1-1, with TRBD1 matching over 10 bases. Losses at the gene ends were 7 bases for V and 5 bases for J; bases not matched to a gene: 7. Germline-derived CDR1 and CDR2 are SEHNR and FQNEAQ (reference sequence). This CDR3 has 14 amino acids. The CDR3 coding sequence is TGTGCCAGCATCCGCCGGGACAGGGGAACTGAAGCTTTCTTT. This encodes CASIRRDRGTEAFF.

This clone has just one count. The rearrangement links TRBV19 to TRBJ2-1, with D maybe TRBD1 (6 bases). Germline assignment: CDR1 LNHDA and CDR2 SQIVND (reference sequence). V was pared by 4 bases and J by 0 bases, with 10 bases between. The CDR3 is 15 amino acids. The CDR3 DNA reads TGTGCCAGTAGTAAGGGGGAAAGCTCCTACAATGAGCAGTTCTTC. It yields the protein CASSKGESSYNEQFF.

Written as DNA, the CDR3 is TGTGCCAGCAGCCCCTCCCGGGGTGGCATAAGCCAAGAGACCCAGTACTTC. It encodes CASSPSRGGISQETQYF. The chain has TRBV7-7 and TRBJ2-5, with a possible D match to TRBD2 (5 bases). V shed 5 bases and J shed 1 base, with 20 bases lying between them. Germline V gene data show CDR1 as SSHAT and CDR2 as FNYEAQ (reference sequence). The CDR3 length is 17 residues. Full variable domain (rest looked up from reference TRBV7-7 and TRBJ2-5): GAGVSQSPRYKVTKRGQDVTLRCDPISSHATLYWYQQALGQGPEFLTYFNYEAQPDKSGLPSDRFSAERPEGSISTLTIQRTEQRDSAMYRCASSPSRGGISQETQYFGPGTRLLVL.

This clone was recorded only once. This chain connects TRBV10-3 to TRBJ2-7; D is perhaps TRBD1 (5 bases). This CDR3 comprises 16 residues. Germline-derived CDR1 and CDR2 are ENHRY and SYGVKD. Trimming left V 3 bases short and J 2 bases short, with 17 bases between. The CDR3 spells CAISDGFGAGPYEQYF. In DNA form, the CDR3 reads TGTGCCATCAGTGATGGTTTTGGGGCAGGGCCCTACGAGCAGTACTTC.

The chain has TRBV5-1 and TRBJ1-1; a weak D match, TRBD1 (5 bases). This CDR3 region has 14 residues. Germline CDR1 and CDR2: SGHRS and YFSETQ. Trimming shortened V by 4 bases and J by 1 base, and 11 bases separated the two germline ends. In nucleotides, the CDR3 is TGCGCCAGCAGCACCAACACAGGGAACACTGAAGCTTTCTTT. This encodes CASSTNTGNTEAFF.

This clone appeared a few times. This sequence joins TRBV5-1 and TRBJ2-7; TRBD1 matches at 9 bases. The CDR3 has 14 amino acids. Trimming cost V 5 bases and J 4 bases; bases outside gene matches: 7. The germline V gene has CDR1 SGHRS and CDR2 YFSETQ. CDR3 amino acids: CASRAGTGSYEQYF. In DNA, the CDR3 is TGCGCCAGCAGAGCCGGGACAGGGTCGTACGAGCAGTACTTC.